Listed below are T cell receptor beta chains from one sample, sequenced in a study of cytomegalovirus exposure and HLA in healthy donors. Clones were sequenced by immunoSEQ multiplex PCR, and TCRdb holds only the in-frame ones, with some missing. The table includes 60,000 to 75,000 clones, less than 90% detected once. Sequenced: PBMCs. The receptors shown here come from a female donor in good health and CMV-seronegative. Each CDR3 is given with its conserved first and last residue. D genes are given only for firm matches. Rows may omit the clone size; those that give it use once, few, many or a size class.

d_gene | j_gene | v_gene | abundance | CDR3aa | CDR3nt
TRBD1 | TRBJ2-7 | TRBV5-1 | . | CASSPRPTGARDLNYEQYF | TGCGCCAGCAGCCCCCGCCCTACAGGGGCCAGAGACCTCAACTACGAGCAGTACTTC
. | TRBJ1-1 | TRBV11-2 | . | CASSLRDTNTEAFF | TGTGCCAGCAGCTTAAGAGACACAAACACTGAAGCTTTCTTT
. | TRBJ1-1 | TRBV6-1 | . | CASRALDSNTEAFF | TGTGCCAGCAGGGCACTGGACAGTAACACTGAAGCTTTCTTT
. | TRBJ2-7 | TRBV7-2 | . | CASSLGGRTNYEQYF | TGTGCCAGCAGCTTAGGTGGTCGGACTAACTACGAGCAGTACTTC
. | TRBJ2-1 | TRBV6-6 | few | CAALDGVSYNEQFF | TGTGCCGCCCTCGACGGGGTCTCCTACAATGAGCAGTTCTTC
TRBD1 | TRBJ2-7 | TRBV18 | . | CASSPGTGTYEQYF | TGTGCCAGCTCACCGGGGACAGGAACCTACGAGCAGTACTTC
. | TRBJ1-1 | TRBV11-2 | . | CASSRHGVMNTEAFF | TGTGCCAGCAGCCGCCACGGGGTTATGAACACTGAAGCTTTCTTT
. | TRBJ1-1 | TRBV7-2 | . | CASSSQGNTEAFF | TGTGCCAGCAGTTCGCAGGGGAACACTGAAGCTTTCTTT
. | TRBJ1-2 | TRBV28 | . | CASSWGGLDYGYTF | TGTGCCAGCAGTTGGGGAGGTTTGGACTATGGCTACACCTTC
. | TRBJ1-2 | TRBV5-5 | . | CASSVTPGLGYGYTF | TGTGCCAGCAGCGTAACACCGGGACTGGGGTATGGCTACACCTTC
TRBD1 | TRBJ1-4 | TRBV2 | . | CASSDVIDRVGKLFF | TGTGCCAGCAGTGACGTCATTGACAGGGTGGGAAAACTGTTTTTT
TRBD2 | TRBJ2-5 | TRBV28 | . | CASSLFRLAGGLRETQYF | TGTGCCAGCAGCCTCTTCAGACTAGCGGGGGGGCTGAGGGAGACCCAGTACTTC
. | TRBJ2-1 | TRBV6-5 | . | CASSYSAAPDEQFF | TGTGCCAGCAGTTACTCGGCGGCCCCGGATGAGCAGTTCTTC
. | TRBJ2-7 | TRBV7-8 | . | CATRERGGYEQYF | TGTGCCACCAGGGAAAGGGGGGGATACGAGCAGTACTTC
TRBD1 | TRBJ2-1 | TRBV18 | once | CASSPTGTGHNEQFF | TGTGCCAGCTCACCCACCGGGACAGGACACAATGAGCAGTTCTTC
TRBD2 | TRBJ2-7 | TRBV27 | few | CASSPPPSGVSYEQYF | TGTGCCAGCAGTCCCCCCCCTAGCGGCGTTTCCTACGAGCAGTACTTC
TRBD1 | TRBJ2-5 | TRBV5-4 | few | CASSKGQTQETQYF | TGTGCCAGCAGCAAGGGACAGACCCAAGAGACCCAGTACTTC
. | TRBJ1-2 | TRBV27 | once | CASSSGADYGYTF | TGTGCCAGCAGTTCCGGAGCGGACTATGGCTACACCTTC
. | TRBJ2-3 | TRBV29-1 | . | CSALVGVADTQYF | TGCAGCGCCCTAGTCGGGGTTGCAGATACGCAGTATTTT
. | TRBJ2-1 | TRBV19 | . | CASSPLGSALSYNEQFF | TGTGCCAGTAGTCCTCTAGGCAGCGCTCTCTCCTACAATGAGCAGTTCTTC
. | TRBJ1-2 | TRBV27 | few | CASSFRSGNDGYTF | TGTGCCAGCAGTTTTAGGTCGGGGAACGATGGCTACACCTTC
. | TRBJ2-6 | TRBV15 | . | CATSRDRGFTGANVLTF | TGTGCCACCAGCAGAGATAGAGGCTTCACAGGGGCCAACGTCCTGACTTTC
. | TRBJ1-6 | TRBV28 | . | CATGGVPDSYNSPLHF | TGTGCCACGGGAGGGGTCCCGGATTCCTATAATTCACCCCTCCACTTT
TRBD2 | TRBJ2-7 | TRBV7-2 | . | CASSLAAGDGREQYF | TGTGCCAGCAGCTTAGCGGCGGGAGATGGGCGGGAGCAGTACTTC
. | TRBJ1-3 | TRBV7-8 | . | CASSPRAGSSGNTIYF | TGTGCCAGCAGCCCGAGGGCAGGCAGCTCTGGAAACACCATATATTTT
TRBD1 | TRBJ2-4 | TRBV6-5 | . | CASRDRGQRSDIQYF | TGTGCCAGCAGGGACAGGGGGCAGCGGTCGGACATTCAGTACTTC
TRBD2 | TRBJ2-3 | TRBV9 | . | CASSVGLAGGASTDTQYF | TGTGCCAGCAGCGTAGGACTAGCGGGGGGGGCTAGCACAGATACGCAGTATTTT
. | TRBJ1-1 | TRBV6-6 | once | CASRGDSGGFAEAFF | TGTGCCAGCAGGGGGGACTCCGGGGGGTTTGCCGAAGCTTTCTTT
. | TRBJ1-1 | TRBV5-5 | . | CASSNQVNTEAFF | TGTGCCAGCAGCAACCAGGTAAACACTGAAGCTTTCTTT
. | TRBJ1-2 | TRBV29-1 | . | CSVGEGDYYGYTF | TGCAGCGTTGGGGAGGGGGACTACTATGGCTACACCTTC
. | TRBJ1-6 | TRBV10-1 | few | CASSGQLNSPLHF | TGCGCCAGCAGTGGACAGCTTAATTCACCCCTCCACTTT
. | TRBJ2-4 | TRBV21-1 | . | CASSNGCPDKREAKNIQYF | TGTGCCAGCAGCAATGGATGTCCCGACAAACGCGAAGCCAAAAACATTCAGTACTTC
. | TRBJ2-7 | TRBV7-8 | . | CASSLDRRGSYEQYF | TGTGCCAGCAGCTTAGATAGGCGGGGAAGCTACGAGCAGTACTTC
TRBD2 | TRBJ2-1 | TRBV7-2 | . | CASSLLAGDYNEQFF | TGTGCCAGCAGCTTACTAGCGGGAGACTACAATGAGCAGTTCTTC
. | TRBJ2-1 | TRBV25-1 | . | CASSDLDHEQFF | TGTGCCAGCAGTGATCTAGACCATGAGCAGTTCTTC
TRBD2 | TRBJ2-5 | TRBV27 | . | CASSSYGLVQETQYF | TGTGCCAGCAGTTCCTACGGACTAGTCCAAGAGACCCAGTACTTC
TRBD1 | TRBJ1-4 | TRBV2 | once | CATYPGTGKPELFF | TGTGCCACCTATCCCGGGACAGGGAAACCTGAACTGTTTTTT
TRBD1 | TRBJ2-7 | TRBV19 | . | CARRGTGEYEQYF | TGTGCCAGACGCGGGACAGGGGAATACGAGCAGTACTTC
. | TRBJ1-1 | TRBV14 | . | CASRQGGGWEAFF | TGTGCCAGCAGACAAGGCGGGGGTTGGGAAGCTTTCTTT
TRBD2 | TRBJ2-3 | TRBV5-1 | . | CASSSLAGGTDTQYF | TGCGCCAGCAGCTCTTTAGCGGGGGGCACAGATACGCAGTATTTT
TRBD1 | TRBJ2-5 | TRBV25-1 | . | CASSEGQGARETQYF | TGTGCCAGCAGTGAAGGACAGGGGGCGCGGGAGACCCAGTACTTC
TRBD1 | TRBJ1-6 | TRBV2 | few | CASISKTGGLNSPLHF | TGTGCCAGCATTTCTAAGACAGGGGGCCTTAATTCACCCCTCCACTTT